This T cell receptor beta chain is from a study of blood T cell repertoires in COVID-19. CDR3 size: 15 residues. The germline gives CDR1 SEHNR, CDR2 FQNEAQ (reference sequence). Trimming removed 3 bases from V and 3 bases from J; junction bases left unmatched: 6. TCRdb's table, derived via immunoSEQ multiplex PCR, lists solely in-frame clones and lacks some. Among about 47,000 clones listed, roughly 70% were seen once. This receptor was taken from a man older than 75 with acute or convalescent COVID-19. Sequencing used peripheral blood. The chain employs TRBV7-9 and TRBJ2-5; 8 bases map to TRBD1. Here the CDR3 reads CASSFQAGGEETQYF. The CDR3 DNA follows: TGTGCCAGCAGCTTCCAGGCAGGGGGCGAAGAGACCCAGTACTTC.